A selection of T cell receptor beta chains follows, all from one sample in a study of tissue T cells after allogeneic stem cell transplantation. Sequenced by immunoSEQ multiplex PCR; TCRdb stores in-frame clones only, minus some. This table holds roughly 9,200 clones, 60% found once. The source was tissue from the jejunum, collected at autopsy. The receptor source for this set is a woman aged 18-50 years with breast cancer. CDR3s include the opening cysteine and the closing phenylalanine or tryptophan. D genes are given only for firm matches. The size field is filled for only some rows; it gives once, few, many or a size class.

j_call d_call v_call clone_size cdr3_nt cdr3_aa
TRBJ1-2 - TRBV10-2 - TGCGCCAGCAGTCCAGGAAGGAACTATGGCTACACCTTC CASSPGRNYGYTF
TRBJ2-7 - TRBV3-1/TRBV3-2 - TGTGCCAGCAGTCGTTTGACAGGCTCCTACGAGCAGTACTTC CASSRLTGSYEQYF
TRBJ1-1 TRBD1 TRBV18 - TGTGCCAGCTCACCCGGAACAGGGGCGTTTAACACTGAAGCTTTCTTT CASSPGTGAFNTEAFF
TRBJ1-2 - TRBV7-2 - TGTGCCAGCAGCCTAGGCTCCTCCAGTACCAACTATGGCTACACCTTC CASSLGSSSTNYGYTF
TRBJ2-1 TRBD2 TRBV7-2 - TGTGCCAGCAGCTCCGGGAGGGCCAATGAGCAGTTCTTC CASSSGRANEQFF
TRBJ2-3 - TRBV11-2 - TGTGCCAGCAGCTTAGTCCTCGGGAGCACAGATACGCAGTATTTT CASSLVLGSTDTQYF
TRBJ2-3 TRBD2 TRBV29-1 - TGCAGCGTACGCGGGGGACGCACAGATACGCAGTATTTT CSVRGGRTDTQYF
TRBJ1-4 TRBD1 TRBV7-9 medium-sized TGTGCTGGGGGGACAGGGAATGAAAAACTGTTTTTT CAGGTGNEKLFF
TRBJ1-1 - TRBV5-5 few TGTGCCAGCAGCATAGACTCGGGGTCTGAAAGGACTGAAGCTTTCTTT CASSIDSGSERTEAFF
TRBJ2-3 - TRBV5-1 once TGCGCCAGCAGCTCCGGGACTTTCACAGATACGCAGTATTTT CASSSGTFTDTQYF
TRBJ2-7 TRBD2 TRBV20-1 - TGCAGTGCTAGTTCGTCTAGCGGGACCTTGGGCTACGAGCAGTACTTC CSASSSSGTLGYEQYF
TRBJ2-5 - TRBV5-4 - TGTGCCAGCAGCTTGGATCGAGGGGGAGAGACCCAGTACTTC CASSLDRGGETQYF
TRBJ1-2 TRBD1 TRBV4-3 - TGCGCCAGCAGCCAAGGGGGCGGGACAGCTGGCTATGGCTACACCTTC CASSQGGGTAGYGYTF
TRBJ2-7 - TRBV19 - TGTGCCAGTAGTATTAGCGTCAACTCCTACGAGCAGTACTTC CASSISVNSYEQYF
TRBJ2-3 - TRBV4-1 few TGCGCCAGCAGCCAAGGACCTGAAGGGGGTACGCAGTATTTT CASSQGPEGGTQYF
TRBJ2-2 - TRBV4-3 medium-sized TGCGCCAGCAGCCAAGATTATCCGAACACCGGGGAGCTGTTTTTT CASSQDYPNTGELFF
TRBJ1-6 TRBD1 TRBV3-1/TRBV3-2 once TGTGCCAGCAGCCCTGGGACAGGGCTCCCCTATAATTCACCCCTCCACTTT CASSPGTGLPYNSPLHF
TRBJ2-7 - TRBV9 - TGTGCCAGCAGCGTAGATAACAGCGAGTACGAGCAGTACTTC CASSVDNSEYEQYF
TRBJ1-4 - TRBV6-5 - TGTGCCAGCAGGAACCAGAATAATGAAAAACTGTTTTTT CASRNQNNEKLFF
TRBJ2-1 - TRBV6-6 medium-sized TGTGCCAGCAGAGGGGGTACGACTTATAATGAGCAGTTCTTC CASRGGTTYNEQFF
TRBJ2-7 - TRBV4-2 few TGTGCCAGCAGCCCGGTCGGCGGTAAGTACGAGCAGTACTTC CASSPVGGKYEQYF
TRBJ2-3 - TRBV5-8 - TGTGCCAGCAGCCTGACAGAGGGCACAGATACGCAGTATTTT CASSLTEGTDTQYF
TRBJ2-3 - TRBV6-2/TRBV6-3 few TGTGCCAGCAGTCCGCTGTCTATCACAGATACGCAGTATTTT CASSPLSITDTQYF
TRBJ2-1 - TRBV15 medium-sized TGTGCCACCAGCAGAGAGGATATTGGAGACCCGTTAATCGATGAGCAGTTCTTC CATSREDIGDPLIDEQFF
TRBJ2-7 TRBD2 TRBV6-6 - TGTGCCAGCAGTTACACGGGGGGCTACGAGCAGTACTTC CASSYTGGYEQYF
TRBJ2-3 TRBD2 TRBV7-9 - TGTGCCAGCAGCCTCCTAGCGGGCCGCACAGATACGCAGTATTTT CASSLLAGRTDTQYF
TRBJ2-1 TRBD2 TRBV10-3 - TGTGCCATCAGTGCGTTACTCCCCAAACTAGCGGGAATATTGGTCGATGAGCAGTTCTTC CAISALLPKLAGILVDEQFF